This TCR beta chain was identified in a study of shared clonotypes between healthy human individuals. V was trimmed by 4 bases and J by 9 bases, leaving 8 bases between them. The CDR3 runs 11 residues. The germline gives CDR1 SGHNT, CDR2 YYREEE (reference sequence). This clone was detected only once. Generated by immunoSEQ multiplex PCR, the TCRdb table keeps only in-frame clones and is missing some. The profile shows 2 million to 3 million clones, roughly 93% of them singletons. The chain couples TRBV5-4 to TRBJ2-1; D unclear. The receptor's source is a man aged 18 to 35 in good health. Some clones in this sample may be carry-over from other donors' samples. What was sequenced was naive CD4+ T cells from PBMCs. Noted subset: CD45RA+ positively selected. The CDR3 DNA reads TGTGCCAGCAGCAACGGCCCTGAGCAGTTCTTC. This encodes CASSNGPEQFF. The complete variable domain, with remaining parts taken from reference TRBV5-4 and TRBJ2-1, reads ETGVTQSPTHLIKTRGQQVTLRCSSQSGHNTVSWYQQALGQGPQFIFQYYREEENGRGNFPPRFSGLQFPNYSSELNVNALELDDSALYLCASSNGPEQFFGPGTRLTVL.